The 10 T cell receptor beta chains below come from one sample, sequenced in a study of blood T cell repertoires in COVID-19. The method was immunoSEQ multiplex PCR; TCRdb's version includes in-frame clones alone and lacks a portion of them. The profile shows 200,000 to 250,000 clones, about four fifths of them singletons. Source material: PBMCs or T cells enriched from blood (not recorded which). The source is a woman aged 40 to 50 with acute COVID-19.

The chain recombines TRBV10-1 with TRBJ2-7; 8 bases are a match to TRBD1. The CDR3 is 12 amino acids. Germline CDR1 and CDR2: WNHNN and SYGVQD (reference sequence). V shed 6 bases, J shed 4 bases, and the junction held 2 bases outside the gene matches. CDR3: CASSDRGYEQYF. CDR3 DNA: TGCGCCAGCAGCGACAGGGGTTACGAGCAGTACTTC.

This chain joins TRBV29-1 and TRBJ1-2, with TRBD1 matching 9 bases. Per germline, CDR1 SQVTM and CDR2 ANQGSEA. The CDR3 loop spans 14 amino acids. V was pared by 3 bases and J by 4 bases, with 6 bases of the junction left unmatched. CDR3: CSVDGPTGGYGYTF. CDR3 coding DNA: TGCAGCGTTGATGGTCCGACAGGGGGCTATGGCTACACCTTC.

Only a few counts were recorded for this clone. V is TRBV14 and J is TRBJ1-2, with D hard to call. V lost 2 bases to trimming and J lost 4 bases, with 11 bases between them. Germline values: CDR1 SGHDN, CDR2 FVKESK. The CDR3 has 14 residues. In nucleotides, the CDR3 is TGTGCCAGCAGCCAAACCCGGGGAGTCTATGGCTACACCTTC. It codes for CASSQTRGVYGYTF.

J is TRBJ2-1 and V is TRBV19; possible D gene TRBD2, 6 bases. The CDR3 length is 16 residues. V shed 5 bases and J shed 0 bases, with 14 bases lying between them. In germline, CDR1 is LNHDA, CDR2 SQIVND (reference sequence). The CDR3 loop reads CASSLLGGSSYNEQFF. The CDR3 DNA sequence: TGTGCCAGTAGTCTCCTTGGGGGGAGCTCCTACAATGAGCAGTTCTTC.

J is TRBJ1-1 and V is TRBV30; D gene ambiguous. Trimming removed 0 bases at V and 8 bases at J, with 10 bases between. The CDR3 runs 12 residues. Germline CDR1 and CDR2: GTSNPN and SVGIG (reference sequence). CDR3 sequence (DNA): TGTGCCTGGAGTGTAGGCGGCCCAGAAGCTTTCTTT. Amino acids: CAWSVGGPEAFF.

The chain uses TRBV10-2 and TRBJ2-5; a possible D gene is TRBD1 (7 bases). Germline CDR1 is WSHSY and CDR2 is SAAADI. Deletions cut 6 bases from V and 2 bases from J, with 10 bases between. The CDR3 covers 13 residues. The DNA for the CDR3 is TGCGCCAGCAGCAGGGGGGCACAAGAGACCCAGTACTTC. Translation gives CASSRGAQETQYF.

The chain joins TRBV19 to TRBJ1-6; D call uncertain. This CDR3 is built from 13 residues. The germline CDR1 and CDR2 sequences are LNHDA and SQIVND (reference sequence). V lost 7 bases to trimming and J lost 0 bases, with 4 bases between them. The CDR3 spells CASIVSYNSPLHF. As DNA, the CDR3 is TGTGCCAGTATCGTCTCCTATAATTCACCCCTCCACTTT.

V usage is TRBV30 and J usage is TRBJ1-3; no reliable D call. This CDR3 spans 17 amino acids. Germline assignment: CDR1 GTSNPN and CDR2 SVGIG (reference sequence). V was shortened by 2 bases and J by 0 bases, with 17 bases between the two germline ends. CDR3 amino acids: CAWSFLSLKSSGNTIYF. The CDR3 bases are TGTGCCTGGAGTTTCCTTTCCCTAAAAAGCTCTGGAAACACCATATATTTT.

The chain couples TRBV28 to TRBJ1-6; D is undetermined. Germline values: CDR1 MDHEN, CDR2 SYDVKM. The CDR3 loop spans 12 amino acids. V lost 8 bases and J lost 7, with 9 bases in between. In nucleotides, the CDR3 is TGTGCCAGCGCTCGGGGAAATTCACCCCTCCACTTT. Protein sequence: CASARGNSPLHF.

The gene calls are TRBV2 and TRBJ2-7; TRBD2 matches at 8 bases. The V and J ends lost 3 bases and 7 bases, in that order; junction bases with no gene match: 5. The germline V gene has CDR1 SNHLY and CDR2 FYNNEI. The CDR3 runs to 13 residues. The CDR3 here is CASSDRGGGEQYF. The CDR3 DNA reads TGTGCCAGCAGTGACCGGGGGGGTGGTGAGCAGTACTTC.